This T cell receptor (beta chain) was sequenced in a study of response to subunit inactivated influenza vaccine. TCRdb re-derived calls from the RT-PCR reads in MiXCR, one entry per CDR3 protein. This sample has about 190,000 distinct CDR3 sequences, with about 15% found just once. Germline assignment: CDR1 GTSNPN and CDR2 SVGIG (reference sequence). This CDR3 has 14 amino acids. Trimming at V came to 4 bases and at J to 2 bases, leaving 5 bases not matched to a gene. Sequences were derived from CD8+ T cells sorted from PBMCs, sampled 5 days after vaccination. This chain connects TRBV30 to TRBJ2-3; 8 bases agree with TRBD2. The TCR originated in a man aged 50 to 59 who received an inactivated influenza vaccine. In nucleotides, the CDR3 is TGTGCCTGGAATATAGCGGGACTCACAGATACGCAGTATTTT. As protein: CAWNIAGLTDTQYF.